These 21 T cell receptor beta chains were sequenced from one sample in a study of blood T cell repertoires in COVID-19. Sequenced by immunoSEQ multiplex PCR; TCRdb stores in-frame clones only, minus some. The table includes about 93,000 clones, 89% detected once. Source material: peripheral blood. These receptors all come from a man in his 60s with COVID-19, enrolled during active disease.

This chain links TRBV7-9 with TRBJ1-1; a possible D gene is TRBD1 (5 bases). The CDR3 has 13 residues. Germline V gene data show CDR1 as SEHNR and CDR2 as FQNEAQ (reference sequence). The V end lost 5 bases, the J end lost 2 bases, and 9 bases lay between the germline ends. The CDR3 here is CASSTQGNTEAFF. CDR3 bases: TGTGCCAGCAGCACCCAGGGAAACACTGAAGCTTTCTTT.

The table lists this clone with a count of one. The chain combines TRBV24-1 with TRBJ1-2; D is unclear. Germline assignment: CDR1 KGHDR and CDR2 SFDVKD. The V end was cut by 1 base, the J end by 2 bases, with 7 bases between. The CDR3 sequence is 14 residues long. The CDR3: CATSDLNGNYGYTF. The DNA of the CDR3 is TGTGCCACCAGTGATTTAAACGGGAACTATGGCTACACCTTC.

This rearrangement joins TRBV6-2 or TRBV6-3 to TRBJ1-4, with 10 bases fitting TRBD1. Trimming took 5 bases from V and 7 from J; bases not matched to a gene: 10. Germline lookup yields CDR1 MNHEY and CDR2 SVGEGT. The CDR3 covers 16 residues. The CDR3 region is CASSLLTGGDGEKLFF. CDR3 sequence (DNA): TGTGCCAGCAGTCTCCTGACAGGGGGCGATGGTGAAAAACTGTTTTTT.

The CDR3 is CATSDWTGGVKETQYF. The CDR3 DNA is TGTGCCACCAGTGATTGGACAGGTGGAGTCAAAGAGACCCAGTACTTC. The chain is built from TRBV24-1 and TRBJ2-5; 7 bases align to TRBD1. The CDR3 totals 16 residues. J gave up 3 bases and V 2 bases, and 8 bases lay outside the gene matches. Germline loops: CDR1 KGHDR, CDR2 SFDVKD.

The chain joins TRBV7-9 to TRBJ2-7; 7 bases line up with TRBD1. The germline V gene encodes CDR1 SEHNR and CDR2 FQNEAQ (reference sequence). The CDR3 has 18 amino acids. The V and J ends lost 5 bases and 2 bases, in that order; junction bases with no gene match: 18. CDR3: CASSKLTPRDSKPYEQYF. The CDR3 DNA reads TGTGCCAGCAGCAAATTAACCCCCCGGGACAGCAAACCCTACGAGCAGTACTTC.

This chain links TRBV19 with TRBJ1-4; 7 bases map to TRBD1. This CDR3 has 13 amino acids. V lost 4 bases to trimming and J lost 7 bases; unmatched junction nucleotides: 3. CDR1 and CDR2 (germline): LNHDA, SQIVND (reference sequence). The CDR3 here is CASSTHRGEKLFF. CDR3 nucleotide sequence: TGTGCCAGTAGTACCCACAGGGGTGAAAAACTGTTTTTT. The variable domain in full, with the rest retrieved from reference TRBV19 and TRBJ1-4, is DGGITQSPKYLFRKEGQNVTLSCEQNLNHDAMYWYRQDPGQGLRLIYYSQIVNDFQKGDIAEGYSVSREKKESFPLTVTSAQKNPTAFYLCASSTHRGEKLFFGSGTQLSVL.

This clone was seen a single time. The chain has TRBV28 and TRBJ2-5, with D possibly TRBD1 on 5 matching bases. Germline V lookup: CDR1 MDHEN, CDR2 SYDVKM. This CDR3 contains 15 residues. The V end was cut by 3 bases, the J end by 2 bases, with 13 bases between. In DNA, the CDR3 is TGTGCCAGCAGTTTCTTACCGACAGAGCAAGAGACCCAGTACTTC. Residues: CASSFLPTEQETQYF.

The V gene is TRBV29-1, the J gene TRBJ2-1; TRBD1 is a possible D gene (5 bases). Trimming removed 5 bases at V and 3 bases at J, with 11 bases between. The CDR3 is 13 amino acids. Germline V lookup: CDR1 SQVTM, CDR2 ANQGSEA. The CDR3 here is CSVPRDSYNEQFF. Written as DNA, the CDR3 is TGCAGCGTTCCCAGAGACAGCTACAATGAGCAGTTCTTC.

This sequence joins TRBV5-1 and TRBJ2-3; weak D call: TRBD2 (6 bases). This CDR3 is 14 amino acids long. Trimming left V 4 bases short and J 0 bases short, with 9 bases between. Germline CDR1 reads SGHRS; CDR2 reads YFSETQ. The CDR3 DNA is TGCGCCAGCAGCGCTGGGACTAGCACAGATACGCAGTATTTT. Its protein product is CASSAGTSTDTQYF.

The rearrangement uses TRBV5-4 and TRBJ2-7; D perhaps matches TRBD1 (5 bases). The CDR3 has 12 residues. CDR1 is SGHNT, CDR2 YYREEE, per germline (reference sequence). Trimming stripped 3 bases from V and 3 bases from J, with 7 bases between. CDR3 protein: CASSSDSYEQYF. CDR3 bases: TGTGCCAGCAGCTCTGACAGCTACGAGCAGTACTTC.

V is TRBV19 and J is TRBJ1-2, with D perhaps TRBD1 (5 bases). Trimming shortened V by 6 bases and J by 5 bases, and 19 bases separated the two germline ends. Germline CDR1 is LNHDA and CDR2 is SQIVND (reference sequence). The CDR3 loop spans 15 amino acids. This CDR3 is CASRFPGGNPYGYTF. Here the CDR3 DNA reads TGTGCCAGTAGATTCCCCGGGGGGAACCCTTATGGCTACACCTTC.

This chain connects TRBV4-1 to TRBJ1-1, with D possibly being TRBD1 (5 bases). Per the germline V gene, CDR1 is MGHRA and CDR2 is YSYEKL. V was cut by 1 base and J by 2 bases, with 14 bases left in between. This CDR3 is built from 16 residues. CDR3 loop: CASSQVPHGGNTEAFF. CDR3 nucleotides: TGCGCCAGCAGCCAAGTTCCCCACGGGGGAAACACTGAAGCTTTCTTT.

The chain is built from TRBV5-6 and TRBJ1-1; TRBD1 aligns across 9 bases. The CDR3 loop spans 15 amino acids. The germline gives CDR1 SGHDT, CDR2 YYEEEE. V gave up 4 bases and J gave up 6 bases; unmatched junction bases: 10. In DNA, the CDR3 is TGTGCCAGCAGCCCCCCGGGGGACAGGGACGCTGAAGCTTTCTTT. It translates to CASSPPGDRDAEAFF.

The J gene is TRBJ2-1, the V gene TRBV24-1; 7 bases match TRBD2. This CDR3 has 15 residues. Looked up from germline, CDR1 is KGHDR and CDR2 is SFDVKD. V shed 3 bases, J shed 2 bases, and the junction held 3 bases outside the gene matches. CDR3 amino acids: CATSDPGRTYNEQFF. CDR3 DNA sequence: TGTGCCACCAGTGATCCCGGGAGGACCTACAATGAGCAGTTCTTC.

V usage is TRBV2 and J usage is TRBJ1-2, with 8 nucleotides matching TRBD1. Germline V CDR1 and CDR2: SNHLY, FYNNEI. The CDR3 covers 15 residues. Trimming at V came to 7 bases and at J to 6 bases, leaving 13 bases not matched to a gene. The CDR3 DNA follows: TGTGCCAGCACCGTACAGGGGGTGGGGGCAGATGGCTACACCTTC. Translating gives CASTVQGVGADGYTF.

V and J are TRBV7-3 and TRBJ1-4, with D maybe TRBD1 (6 bases). Germline V gives CDR1 SGHTA, CDR2 FQGTGA. The ends were cut back, 0 bases at V and 5 bases at J, with 16 bases in the middle. The CDR3 contains 17 residues. The CDR3 reads CASSLTAPTGPNEKLFF. DNA for the CDR3: TGTGCCAGCAGCTTAACGGCTCCGACAGGACCAAATGAAAAACTGTTTTTT. Together with reference TRBV7-3 and TRBJ1-4, the CDR3 gives the full variable domain: GAGVSQTPSNKVTEKGKYVELRCDPISGHTALYWYRQSLGQGPEFLIYFQGTGAADDSGLPNDRFFAVRPEGSVSTLKIQRTERGDSAVYLCASSLTAPTGPNEKLFFGSGTQLSVL.

The chain has TRBV12-3 or TRBV12-4 and TRBJ1-4; 7 nucleotides line up with TRBD1. V lost 6 bases, J lost 8 bases, and 6 bases stayed unmatched. CDR3 length: 13 residues. This CDR3 reads CASSDREFEKLFF. In DNA form, the CDR3 reads TGTGCCAGCAGCGACAGGGAGTTCGAAAAACTGTTTTTT.

The rearrangement joins TRBV28 to TRBJ1-6; tentatively, D is TRBD1 (6 bases). Trimming shortened V by 6 bases and J by 7 bases, and 16 bases separated the two germline ends. The germline gives CDR1 MDHEN, CDR2 SYDVKM. The CDR3 is 15 residues long. The CDR3: CASSYLQGMNSPLHF. CDR3 nucleotides: TGTGCCAGCAGCTACCTACAGGGAATGAATTCACCCCTCCACTTT.

The V and J genes are TRBV27 and TRBJ2-3, with D maybe TRBD2 (5 bases). CDR1 is MNHEY and CDR2 is SMNVEV in the germline V gene (reference sequence). The V and J ends lost 5 bases and 0 bases respectively, with 9 bases between them. The CDR3 has 14 residues. CDR3: CASSALASTDTQYF. In nucleotides, the CDR3 is TGTGCCAGCAGTGCCTTAGCGAGCACAGATACGCAGTATTTT.

The CDR3 protein is CAWTSGTEAFF. CDR3 bases: TGTGCCTGGACTTCCGGGACAGAAGCTTTCTTT. The chain recombines TRBV30 with TRBJ1-1, with D tentatively TRBD1 (6 bases). Germline CDR1 and CDR2: GTSNPN and SVGIG (reference sequence). CDR3 length: 11 residues. Trimming removed 4 bases from V and 8 bases from J, with 11 bases in between.

The V gene is TRBV14, the J gene TRBJ1-3; D gene ambiguous. Trimming removed 1 base from V and 2 bases from J, with 6 bases in between. Germline V lookup: CDR1 SGHDN, CDR2 FVKESK. The CDR3 runs to 14 residues. For the CDR3, the DNA is TGTGCCAGCAGCCAAGCGACACCTGGAAACACCATATATTTT. Encoded protein: CASSQATPGNTIYF.